This TCR beta chain comes out of a study of cytomegalovirus exposure and HLA in healthy donors. Concerning this clone itself: Its antigen is unknown.

Germline V gene lookup returns CDR1 KGHSH and CDR2 LQKENI. CDR3 length: 16 amino acids. Germline trimming cut 5 bases from V and 4 bases from J; bases unmatched to any gene: 8. The study's findings and limits: Researchers reported in a later analysis that a missense DCLRE1C variant was tied to TCR beta V- and J-gene trimming.

The PCR contained 60 Vbeta and 13 Jbeta primers. TCRdb keeps only in-frame clones here, not all; method: immunoSEQ multiplex PCR. The repertoire holds under 200,000 clones, with 65% to 80% as singletons. The chain joins TRBV18 to TRBJ2-3; 11 bases are a match to TRBD2. The sample was PBMCs. The sequence was collected from a woman in her forties in good health and CMV-seropositive. CDR3 DNA sequence: TGTGCCAGCTCAACAACTAGCGGGAGACTCCCAGATACGCAGTATTTT. Translated: CASSTTSGRLPDTQYF.